A single sample gave rise to the 19 T cell receptor beta chains below, sequenced in a study of identifying expanded T cells in peripheral blood. Produced via immunoSEQ multiplex PCR; TCRdb's table is partial and in-frame only. This table holds 120,000 or so clones, approximately 88% found once. The material sequenced was blood. The receptors shown here come from a person aged 18 to 75 in good health.

This clone was observed a handful of times. The chain recombines TRBV7-2 with TRBJ1-5, with D hard to call. The CDR3 runs to 15 residues. Germline CDR1 SGHTA, CDR2 FQGNSA. The ends were cut back, 0 bases at V and 5 bases at J, with 11 bases in the middle. The CDR3 nucleotides read TGTGCCAGCAGCTTAGCGTTTTCGGGGTATCAGCCCCAGCATTTT. It translates to CASSLAFSGYQPQHF.

This clone has only one observation. The genes are TRBV4-3 and TRBJ1-3; D remains unclear. The V gene lost 0 bases and the J gene lost 5 bases, with 11 bases spanning the gap. This CDR3 is built from 15 residues. The germline gives CDR1 LGHNA, CDR2 YSLEER. For the CDR3, the DNA is TGCGCCAGCAGCCAAGATCGGGGTCCCAGAAACACCATATATTTT. Translated, it gives CASSQDRGPRNTIYF.

The chain links TRBV7-9 to TRBJ1-1, with a possible D match to TRBD1 (6 bases). The length of the CDR3 is 15 residues. The V end lost 4 bases, the J end lost 1 base, and 13 bases lay between the germline ends. Per the germline V gene, CDR1 is SEHNR and CDR2 is FQNEAQ (reference sequence). The CDR3 is CASSSDQGWNTEAFF. CDR3 sequence (DNA): TGTGCCAGCAGCTCTGATCAGGGGTGGAACACTGAAGCTTTCTTT.

The chain recombines TRBV7-8 with TRBJ1-6; the D is unclear. V gave up 2 bases and J gave up 0 bases, with 17 bases separating them. The CDR3 is 19 residues long. Germline CDR1 is SGHVS and CDR2 is FQNEAQ. CDR3 in DNA: TGTGCCAGCAGCTTAAATAGGGCAGTTCTGAGCTCCTATAATTCACCCCTCCACTTT. This gives the protein CASSLNRAVLSSYNSPLHF.

V usage is TRBV10-3 and J usage is TRBJ1-2; D gene unclear. This CDR3 is built from 14 residues. Germline values: CDR1 ENHRY, CDR2 SYGVKD. V lost 3 bases and J lost 0, with 8 bases in between. CDR3 sequence reads: CAISDWRTNYGYTF. The CDR3 bases are TGTGCCATCAGTGACTGGAGGACTAACTATGGCTACACCTTC.

In this sample, this clone turned up once. The chain uses TRBV11-1 and TRBJ2-2; unclear D gene. The CDR3 spans 12 residues. Trimming removed 4 bases at V and 0 bases at J, with 0 bases between. CDR1 SGHAT and CDR2 FQDESV come from the germline V gene (reference sequence). The CDR3 loop reads CASSSNTGELFF. The CDR3 DNA sequence: TGTGCCAGCAGCTCGAACACCGGGGAGCTGTTTTTT.

J is TRBJ2-3 and V is TRBV4-3; D unclear. Trimming cost V 1 base and J 0 bases, with 8 bases left between them. The CDR3 runs to 15 residues. Looked up from germline, CDR1 is LGHNA and CDR2 is YSLEER. The CDR3 DNA sequence: TGCGCCAGCAGCCAAGCCGCTTTAAGCACAGATACGCAGTATTTT. This sequence encodes CASSQAALSTDTQYF.

The chain employs TRBV5-1 and TRBJ1-5; 9 positions match TRBD1. Losses at the gene ends were 4 bases for V and 6 bases for J; bases not matched to a gene: 5. Germline CDR1 is SGHRS and CDR2 is YFSETQ. The CDR3 runs 14 residues. In DNA form, the CDR3 reads TGCGCCAGCAGCCCCGGGACAGGGCTTCAGCCCCAGCATTTT. Protein product: CASSPGTGLQPQHF.

This sequence joins TRBV11-2 and TRBJ2-1; 8 bases are shared with TRBD2. V lost 5 bases to trimming and J lost 8 bases; unmatched junction nucleotides: 11. The CDR3 totals 15 residues. Germline assignment: CDR1 SGHAT and CDR2 FQNNGV. The CDR3 protein is CASSLSGGKLYEQFF. In DNA, the CDR3 is TGTGCCAGCAGCCTAAGCGGGGGTAAACTCTATGAGCAGTTCTTC.

The V gene is TRBV27, the J gene TRBJ2-2, with D possibly TRBD1 on 6 matching bases. The CDR3 runs 13 residues. Germline V gives CDR1 MNHEY, CDR2 SMNVEV (reference sequence). V lost 9 bases and J 4 bases, leaving 12 bases between the germline ends. This CDR3 reads CASRTVFTGELFF. The CDR3 nucleotides are TGTGCCAGTAGGACAGTTTTCACCGGGGAGCTGTTTTTT.

The genes are TRBV2 and TRBJ2-2; 11 nucleotides match TRBD1. J gave up 3 bases and V 8 bases, and 5 bases lay outside the gene matches. Per the germline V gene, CDR1 is SNHLY and CDR2 is FYNNEI. This CDR3 contains 15 residues. CDR3 DNA sequence: TGTGCCAGCGGCAAGGGACAGGGGGACACCGGGGAGCTGTTTTTT. Protein product: CASGKGQGDTGELFF.

V usage is TRBV19 and J usage is TRBJ1-1; D ambiguous. Trimming took off 5 bases at V and 1 base at J, with 8 bases between the two ends. Germline V gene sequence: CDR1 LNHDA, CDR2 SQIVND (reference sequence). The CDR3 is made up of 13 amino acids. CDR3 amino acids: CASSVDTNTEAFF. CDR3 in DNA: TGTGCCAGTAGTGTTGACACGAACACTGAAGCTTTCTTT.

The chain uses TRBV9 and TRBJ2-7, with D possibly TRBD1 on 6 matching bases. This CDR3 comprises 15 residues. V was shortened by 3 bases and J by 3 bases, with 16 bases between the two germline ends. Germline-derived CDR1 and CDR2 are SGDLS and YYNGEE. This CDR3 is CASSADTGNFYEQYF. The CDR3 region has the DNA TGTGCCAGCAGCGCAGATACAGGGAACTTCTACGAGCAGTACTTC.

This chain uses TRBV7-8 with TRBJ1-5; D gene uncertain. From germline, CDR1 is SGHVS and CDR2 FQNEAQ. The V gene lost 4 bases and the J gene lost 1 base, with 23 bases spanning the gap. This CDR3 region has 19 residues. CDR3 sequence (DNA): TGTGCCAGCAGCTCCTCAAAACCATCTTCGCTGGGCAGCAATCAGCCCCAGCATTTT. It is translated as CASSSSKPSSLGSNQPQHF.

This clone was seen a few times. The V and J genes are TRBV2 and TRBJ1-3; D is ambiguous. CDR3 length: 12 residues. The germline CDR1 and CDR2 sequences are SNHLY and FYNNEI. Between the trimmed V and J ends, which lost 7 bases and 8 bases, there was a span of 12 bases. CDR3 DNA sequence: TGTGCCAGCAACTACGCTGCGGACACCATATATTTT. Translation: CASNYAADTIYF.

CDR3 sequence reads: CASSGVNYGYTF. For the CDR3, the DNA is TGTGCCAGCAGCGGGGTCAACTATGGCTACACCTTC. The rearrangement links TRBV7-8 to TRBJ1-2, with D hard to call. The CDR3 spans 12 residues. CDR1 is SGHVS and CDR2 is FQNEAQ in the germline V gene. Trimming took 5 bases from V and 2 from J, leaving 6 bases between them.

This chain links TRBV11-2 with TRBJ2-1; 7 nucleotides align to TRBD2. The CDR3 covers 16 residues. Germline V gives CDR1 SGHAT, CDR2 FQNNGV. V was pared by 5 bases and J by 6 bases, with 13 bases of the junction left unmatched. CDR3 region: CASSPPGWGGANEQFF. The CDR3 bases are TGTGCCAGCAGCCCCCCGGGGTGGGGGGGTGCCAATGAGCAGTTCTTC.

The J gene is TRBJ2-7, the V gene TRBV10-3; TRBD1 aligns across 8 bases. Trimming removed 4 bases from V and 1 base from J; junction bases left unmatched: 0. From germline, CDR1 is ENHRY and CDR2 SYGVKD. The CDR3 contains 13 residues. CDR3: CAISGQGSYEQYF. CDR3 in DNA: TGTGCCATCAGTGGACAGGGGTCCTACGAGCAGTACTTC.

This clone was seen a few times. The V call is TRBV5-4, the J call TRBJ1-1; D gene ambiguous. V was trimmed by 1 base and J by 0 bases, leaving 1 base between them. Germline V CDR1 and CDR2: SGHNT, YYREEE (reference sequence). The length of the CDR3 is 12 residues. The CDR3 protein is CASSLLNTEAFF. CDR3 DNA sequence: TGTGCCAGCAGCTTGTTGAACACTGAAGCTTTCTTT.